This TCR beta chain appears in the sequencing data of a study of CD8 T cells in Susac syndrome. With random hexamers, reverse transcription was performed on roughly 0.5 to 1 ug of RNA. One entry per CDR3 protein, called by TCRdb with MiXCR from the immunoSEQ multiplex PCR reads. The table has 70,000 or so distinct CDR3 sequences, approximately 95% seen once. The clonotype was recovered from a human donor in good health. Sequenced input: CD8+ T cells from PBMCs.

As DNA, the CDR3 is TGTGCCAGCAGCTCGGGACATAACACTGAAGCTTTCTTT. Residues: CASSSGHNTEAFF. The chain has TRBV7-9 and TRBJ1-1; D may be TRBD1 (6 bases). CDR1 is SEHNR, CDR2 FQNEAQ, per germline (reference sequence). V was pared by 4 bases and J by 2 bases, with 8 bases between. The CDR3 consists of 13 residues.